Following are 17 T cell receptor beta chains from one sample sequenced in a study of CD4 and CD8 cells across lung adenocarcinoma regions. TCRdb ran MiXCR on the PCR reads and lists one entry per CDR3 protein. Here the sample spans some 7,800 distinct CDR3 sequences, about 50% being singletons. What was sequenced was CD8+ T cells from the center of a lung tumor. The source is a male donor with lung adenocarcinoma. The CD4 and CD8 labels of this study may be unreliable.

At least ten counts were recorded for this clonotype. The rearrangement links TRBV4-1 to TRBJ2-4, with D tentatively TRBD1 (6 bases). The V end was cut by 6 bases, the J end by 6 bases, with 9 bases between. Germline V gene data show CDR1 as MGHRA and CDR2 as YSYEKL. CDR3 size: 12 residues. CDR3 in amino acids: CASSKQGNIQYF. Written as DNA, the CDR3 is TGCGCCAGCAGTAAACAGGGAAACATTCAGTACTTC.

This clonotype occurred a few times. This may stem from a read error, because a much larger clone lies one nucleotide away. V is TRBV6-5 and J is TRBJ2-1, with a weak D call TRBD2 (5 bases). V was pared by 2 bases and J by 10 bases, with 21 bases between. The CDR3 consists of 16 residues. CDR1 is MNHEY and CDR2 is SVGAGI in the germline V gene. The CDR3, as DNA: TGTGCCAGCAGTTACGATCAGGAGCGGCTCTCCTACGAGCAGTTCTTC. Its protein is CASSYDQERLSYEQFF.

This clonotype was counted a few times. The rearrangement uses TRBV10-1 and TRBJ2-1; maybe TRBD1 (6 bases). The DNA end favors TRBJ2-5, so the J call may be wrong. The germline V gene has CDR1 WNHNN and CDR2 SYGVQD (reference sequence). This CDR3 contains 13 residues. The CDR3 reads CASSVGGRETQYF. CDR3 in DNA: TGCGCCAGCAGTGTTGGGGGCCGGGAGACCCAGTACTTC.

This clonotype was counted many times. The rearrangement joins TRBV7-6 to TRBJ2-1; 15 positions match TRBD2. With V trimmed by 7 bases and J by 7 bases, 2 bases remained unmatched. The CDR3 spans 14 residues. CDR1 and CDR2 from the germline V gene are SGHVS and FNYEAQ. The CDR3 bases are TGTGCCAGCACCGGACTAGCGGGGGGGAATGAGCAGTTCTTC. Amino acid sequence: CASTGLAGGNEQFF.

This rearrangement joins TRBV12-3 or TRBV12-4 to TRBJ1-2, with D tentatively TRBD1 (6 bases). This CDR3 contains 13 residues. V lost 4 bases and J 3 bases, leaving 9 bases between the germline ends. The CDR3 reads CASSSQGYYGYTF. DNA of the CDR3: TGTGCCAGCAGTTCGCAGGGGTACTATGGCTACACCTTC.

The chain combines TRBV6-1 with TRBJ2-3; D gene ambiguous. V gave up 8 bases and J gave up 2 bases, with 5 bases separating them. Germline V gene data show CDR1 as MNHNS and CDR2 as SASEGT. This CDR3 is built from 11 residues. The CDR3 region is CASDLTDTQYF. CDR3 DNA sequence: TGTGCCAGCGATCTCACAGATACGCAGTATTTT.

V gene TRBV6-1 combines with J gene TRBJ2-5; possible D gene TRBD1, 6 bases. The J call may be mistaken, given a closer DNA end match to TRBJ2-7. Germline CDR1 and CDR2: MNHNS and SASEGT. The CDR3 loop spans 15 amino acids. The chain's CDR3 is CASSVRQGNPYEQYF. The CDR3 coding sequence is TGTGCCAGCAGTGTAAGGCAGGGGAATCCCTACGAGCAGTACTTC.

The CDR3: CASSKGAARETQYF. The CDR3 DNA follows: TGTGCCAGCAGTAAGGGGGCAGCAAGGGAGACCCAGTACTTC. The V call is TRBV3-1, the J call TRBJ2-5, with 7 bases identical to TRBD1. Germline lookup yields CDR1 LGHDT and CDR2 YNNKEL (reference sequence). The junction had 9 bases not matched to a gene; V was cut back by 6 bases and J by 5 bases. The CDR3 totals 14 residues.

The chain uses TRBV28 and TRBJ2-2; possibly TRBD1 for D (5 bases). Germline V gene lookup returns CDR1 MDHEN and CDR2 SYDVKM. Trimming shortened V by 5 bases and J by 6 bases, and 13 bases separated the two germline ends. This CDR3 region has 14 residues. CDR3 sequence: CASSPYQGSGELFF. CDR3 bases: TGTGCCAGCAGTCCCTACCAGGGTTCCGGGGAGCTGTTTTTT. The whole variable domain, remainder taken from reference TRBV28 and TRBJ2-2, is DVKVTQSSRYLVKRTGEKVFLECVQDMDHENMFWYRQDPGLGLRLIYFSYDVKMKEKGDIPEGYSVSREKKERFSLILESASTNQTSMYLCASSPYQGSGELFFGEGSRLTVL.

As DNA, the CDR3 is TGTGCCAGCAGCTTGAGGGGGCCTAACACTGAAGCTTTCTTT. Translation: CASSLRGPNTEAFF. The chain joins TRBV5-4 to TRBJ1-1, with 7 bases lining up with TRBD1. CDR1 is SGHNT and CDR2 is YYREEE in the germline V gene (reference sequence). This CDR3 region has 14 residues. With 1 base clipped from V and 2 bases from J, the junction kept 2 bases outside the gene matches.

This clonotype was counted a few times. CDR3 region: CASSQGQRAFF. The DNA of the CDR3 is TGTGCCAGCAGCCAAGGCCAGAGGGCTTTCTTT. The J gene is TRBJ1-1, the V gene TRBV3-1, with D unclear. This CDR3 is 11 amino acids long. Trimming cost V 1 base and J 11 bases, with 8 bases left between them. Per the germline V gene, CDR1 is LGHDT and CDR2 is YNNKEL (reference sequence).

This clonotype has a count of ten or more. V and J are TRBV27 and TRBJ2-2, with a weak D call TRBD2 (6 bases). This CDR3 comprises 14 residues. V was clipped by 8 bases and J by 5 bases, with 15 bases between them. The germline CDR1 and CDR2 sequences are MNHEY and SMNVEV (reference sequence). The CDR3 DNA reads TGTGCCAGCGAACAACTTCGGGGGACCGGGGAGCTGTTTTTT. Translating gives CASEQLRGTGELFF.

This clonotype appeared a single time. The gene calls are TRBV11-2 and TRBJ2-3, with D possibly matching TRBD2 (6 bases). CDR3 length equals 17 residues. V was clipped by 7 bases and J by 3 bases, with 23 bases between them. The germline V gene has CDR1 SGHAT and CDR2 FQNNGV. The CDR3 loop is CASNFGLGLAWTDTQYF. In nucleotides, the CDR3 is TGTGCCAGCAACTTCGGATTGGGGCTAGCGTGGACAGATACGCAGTATTTT. The whole variable domain, filled in from reference TRBV11-2 and TRBJ2-3, reads EAGVAQSPRYKIIEKRQSVAFWCNPISGHATLYWYQQILGQGPKLLIQFQNNGVVDDSQLPKDRFSAERLKGVDSTLKIQPAKLEDSAVYLCASNFGLGLAWTDTQYFGPGTRLTVL.

A few counts support this clonotype. The CDR3 DNA reads as TGTGCCAGCAGCGTAGAAGGCACAGATACGCAGTATTTT. It is translated as CASSVEGTDTQYF. The chain couples TRBV9 to TRBJ2-3; no definite D call. CDR3 length: 13 residues. Trimming cost V 0 bases and J 1 base, with 3 bases left between them. Germline-derived CDR1 and CDR2 are SGDLS and YYNGEE.

The genes are TRBV27 and TRBJ2-1; 11 bases are a match to TRBD2. The end of the DNA fits TRBJ2-5 better, so the J call may be wrong. CDR1 and CDR2 from the germline V gene are MNHEY and SMNVEV (reference sequence). The CDR3 has 13 residues. The CDR3 spells CASRGLAEETQYF. The CDR3 region has the DNA TGTGCCAGCAGGGGACTAGCGGAAGAGACCCAGTACTTC.

This clonotype has only one observation. The chain combines TRBV9 with TRBJ2-5; 9 bases are a match to TRBD2. This CDR3 contains 16 residues. Germline loops: CDR1 SGDLS, CDR2 YYNGEE. Trimming at V came to 1 base and at J to 4 bases, leaving 8 bases not matched to a gene. The CDR3 region has the DNA TGTGCCAGCAGCGTATCCGGCGGGGGGGCCGCAGAGACCCAGTACTTC. Protein: CASSVSGGGAAETQYF.

The chain carries TRBV10-1 and TRBJ2-1; 10 nucleotides align to TRBD2. V was clipped by 9 bases and J by 4 bases; unmatched bases: 9. CDR3 size: 15 residues. Germline CDR1 reads WNHNN; CDR2 reads SYGVQD (reference sequence). The CDR3 is CARSVLAGSYNEQFF. In nucleotides, the CDR3 is TGCGCCAGGAGCGTACTAGCGGGATCGTACAATGAGCAGTTCTTC.